Each of the 19 T cell receptor beta chains below was sequenced from the same sample in a study of T cell responses to AZD1222 COVID-19 vaccine. TCRdb keeps only in-frame clones here, not all; method: immunoSEQ multiplex PCR. Here the sample spans approximately 92,000 clones, 90% to 95% being singletons. Sequenced here: peripheral blood, sampled on day 0 of AZD1222 vaccination. The origin of the receptors is an adult in good health.

The CDR3 here is CASSPGVVGYTF. The CDR3 nucleotides are TGTGCCAGCAGCCCAGGGGTGGTTGGCTACACCTTC. The chain employs TRBV5-6 and TRBJ1-2; a possible D gene is TRBD1 (6 bases). CDR3 length: 12 amino acids. V was trimmed by 4 bases and J by 7 bases, leaving 11 bases between them. Germline V lookup: CDR1 SGHDT, CDR2 YYEEEE.

This clone was seen just once. The chain uses TRBV27 and TRBJ2-5; no reliable D call. The CDR3 has 13 residues. With 6 bases removed from V and 2 bases from J, the gap between germline ends came to 10 bases. CDR1 and CDR2 (germline): MNHEY, SMNVEV (reference sequence). The DNA of the CDR3 is TGTGCCAGCAGATCCGGGCCTCAAGAGACCCAGTACTTC. This gives the protein CASRSGPQETQYF.

The rearrangement joins TRBV30 to TRBJ2-5, with TRBD2 as a possible D gene (6 bases). The V end was cut by 1 base, the J end by 1 base, with 10 bases between. Germline V gives CDR1 GTSNPN, CDR2 SVGIG (reference sequence). The CDR3 loop spans 14 amino acids. CDR3 sequence reads: CAWSGTGVQETQYF. The CDR3 nucleotides are TGTGCCTGGAGTGGGACGGGAGTCCAAGAGACCCAGTACTTC.

The chain is built from TRBV6-5 and TRBJ2-5; 8 nucleotides align to TRBD1. The CDR3 runs 13 residues. Unmatched junction bases numbered 2, after V lost 6 bases and J lost 2 bases. Germline CDR1 reads MNHEY; CDR2 reads SVGAGI. The CDR3 spells CASRNRGQETQYF. The CDR3 region has the DNA TGTGCCAGCAGAAACAGGGGGCAAGAGACCCAGTACTTC.

The chain combines TRBV30 with TRBJ2-4; 8 nucleotides line up with TRBD2. Germline CDR1 reads GTSNPN; CDR2 reads SVGIG (reference sequence). Trimming removed 2 bases from V and 1 base from J; junction bases left unmatched: 10. The CDR3 length is 17 residues. In DNA form, the CDR3 reads TGTGCCTGGAGTCCGAGGGGACTAGGTAGTGCCAAAAACATTCAGTACTTC. Its translation is CAWSPRGLGSAKNIQYF.

CDR3 nucleotide sequence: TGTGCCAGCCCCAGGGGGATGAAGAATTCACCCCTCCACTTT. Its protein is CASPRGMKNSPLHF. V and J are TRBV2 and TRBJ1-6; 7 bases are shared with TRBD1. The CDR3 has 14 amino acids. The germline CDR1 and CDR2 sequences are SNHLY and FYNNEI. Trimming removed 8 bases from V and 7 bases from J; junction bases left unmatched: 8.

The V gene is TRBV19, the J gene TRBJ2-2, with D perhaps matching TRBD1 (5 bases). Germline-derived CDR1 and CDR2 are LNHDA and SQIVND (reference sequence). Trimming shortened V by 3 bases and J by 3 bases, and 11 bases separated the two germline ends. CDR3 length equals 15 residues. In DNA, the CDR3 is TGTGCCAGTAGTATCCAGGACACTTACACCGGGGAGCTGTTTTTT. Translating it yields CASSIQDTYTGELFF.

To note about this clone: Other DNA variants within this sample encode the same CDR3. V is TRBV5-1 and J is TRBJ1-4; the D gene is possibly TRBD1 (5 bases). The CDR3 runs 14 residues. Germline loops: CDR1 SGHRS, CDR2 YFSETQ. V lost 4 bases and J 5 bases, leaving 12 bases between the germline ends. The CDR3 DNA reads as TGCGCCAGCAGCCTAGGGACGGGGAATGAAAAACTGTTTTTT. It yields the protein CASSLGTGNEKLFF.

V and J are TRBV12-3 or TRBV12-4 and TRBJ1-2; weak D call: TRBD1 (5 bases). This CDR3 spans 13 amino acids. V was cut by 7 bases and J by 4 bases, with 13 bases left in between. The CDR3 DNA reads TGTGCCAGCACCATTGGGGGGACCTATGGCTACACCTTC. This gives the protein CASTIGGTYGYTF.

The genes are TRBV12-3 or TRBV12-4 and TRBJ1-5; D is unclear. The CDR3 loop spans 13 amino acids. V was clipped by 6 bases and J by 3 bases, with 9 bases between them. The CDR3, as DNA: TGTGCCAGCAGCGCTTTTCTCAATCAGCCCCAGCATTTT. This codes for CASSAFLNQPQHF.

This sequence joins TRBV30 and TRBJ1-5; D uncertain. The germline V gene has CDR1 GTSNPN and CDR2 SVGIG (reference sequence). The CDR3 spans 13 residues. V was cut by 0 bases and J by 4 bases, with 7 bases left in between. CDR3 in DNA: TGTGCCTGGAGTGTCGGTCAGAATCAGCCCCAGCATTTT. Amino acids: CAWSVGQNQPQHF.

This clone was counted between two and nine times. The V gene is TRBV18, the J gene TRBJ1-6, with a tentative D call TRBD1 (5 bases). Germline values: CDR1 KGHSH, CDR2 LQKENI. V lost 2 bases, J lost 8 bases, and 13 bases lay in between. The CDR3 loop spans 15 amino acids. CDR3: CASSPTGQLYSPLHF. In DNA, the CDR3 is TGTGCCAGCTCACCAACGGGGCAGCTTTATTCACCCCTCCACTTT.

This chain uses TRBV6-5 with TRBJ1-6; D may be TRBD1 (6 bases). The length of the CDR3 is 14 residues. Germline V gene lookup returns CDR1 MNHEY and CDR2 SVGAGI. Trimming cost V 6 bases and J 7 bases, with 13 bases left between them. This CDR3 reads CASSTGYRNSPLHF. CDR3 DNA sequence: TGTGCCAGCAGCACAGGGTATCGGAATTCACCCCTCCACTTT.

This chain joins TRBV6-5 and TRBJ2-1, with 8 bases that match TRBD1. This CDR3 comprises 14 residues. Germline trimming cut 4 bases from V and 8 bases from J; bases unmatched to any gene: 7. Germline assignment: CDR1 MNHEY and CDR2 SVGAGI. The CDR3 loop is CASSWQGARDEQFF. CDR3 DNA: TGTGCCAGCAGTTGGCAGGGGGCGCGGGATGAGCAGTTCTTC.

The chain combines TRBV6-1 with TRBJ1-5; TRBD1 matches at 10 bases. This CDR3 spans 16 amino acids. Trimming at V came to 4 bases and at J to 6 bases, leaving 9 bases not matched to a gene. From germline, CDR1 is MNHNS and CDR2 SASEGT. As DNA, the CDR3 is TGTGCCAGCAGTGGCTCTTCGGGACAGGGGTTTCAGCCCCAGCATTTT. Amino acid sequence: CASSGSSGQGFQPQHF.

The chain uses TRBV7-3 and TRBJ2-3; 8 nucleotides align to TRBD1. The CDR3 extends over 19 amino acids. Germline trimming cut 0 bases from V and 1 base from J; bases unmatched to any gene: 12. Germline V gene sequence: CDR1 SGHTA, CDR2 FQGTGA. CDR3 residues: CASSLTMQGASTGTDTQYF. The CDR3 DNA reads as TGTGCCAGCAGCTTAACGATGCAGGGGGCCTCAACCGGCACAGATACGCAGTATTTT.

This clone is a singleton in its sample. The chain couples TRBV19 to TRBJ1-2; 8 positions match TRBD1. Germline CDR1 LNHDA, CDR2 SQIVND (reference sequence). The CDR3 spans 14 residues. J gave up 4 bases and V 3 bases, and 4 bases lay outside the gene matches. The CDR3 bases are TGTGCCAGTAGTATGGGACAGGTGATCTATGGCTACACCTTC. Protein product: CASSMGQVIYGYTF.

This chain connects TRBV4-1 to TRBJ1-1; the D is unclear. Germline V gives CDR1 MGHRA, CDR2 YSYEKL. V lost 4 bases, J lost 6 bases, and 9 bases lay in between. This CDR3 comprises 12 residues. The CDR3 DNA is TGCGCCAGCAGCCGTGCGGGGTCTGAAGCTTTCTTT. It specifies CASSRAGSEAFF.

The rearrangement uses TRBV30 and TRBJ2-7; D is uncertain. Trimming removed 0 bases at V and 5 bases at J, with 11 bases between. Germline values: CDR1 GTSNPN, CDR2 SVGIG (reference sequence). The CDR3 extends over 13 amino acids. This CDR3 is CAWSVRVEDEQYF. CDR3 bases: TGTGCCTGGAGTGTAAGAGTAGAGGACGAGCAGTACTTC. The whole variable domain, remainder taken from reference TRBV30 and TRBJ2-7, is SQTIHQWPATLVQPVGSPLSLECTVEGTSNPNLYWYRQAAGRGLQLLFYSVGIGQISSEVPQNLSASRPQDRQFILSSKKLLLSDSGFYLCAWSVRVEDEQYFGPGTRLTVT.